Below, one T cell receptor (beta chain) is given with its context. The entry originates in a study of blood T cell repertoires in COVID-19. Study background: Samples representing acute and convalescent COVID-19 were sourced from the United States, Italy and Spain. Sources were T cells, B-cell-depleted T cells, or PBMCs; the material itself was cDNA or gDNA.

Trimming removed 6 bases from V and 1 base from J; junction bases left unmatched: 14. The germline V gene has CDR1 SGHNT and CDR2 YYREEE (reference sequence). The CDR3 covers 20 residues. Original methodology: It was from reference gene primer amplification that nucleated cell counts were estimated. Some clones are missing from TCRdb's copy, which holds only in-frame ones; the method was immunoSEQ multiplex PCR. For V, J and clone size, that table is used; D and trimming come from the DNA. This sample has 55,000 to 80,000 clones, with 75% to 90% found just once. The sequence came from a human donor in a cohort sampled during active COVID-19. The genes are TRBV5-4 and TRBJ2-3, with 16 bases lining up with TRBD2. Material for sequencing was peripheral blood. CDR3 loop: CASINRGLAGGPGGTDTQYF. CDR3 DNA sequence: TGTGCCAGCATCAACCGGGGACTAGCGGGGGGGCCTGGAGGCACAGATACGCAGTATTTT.